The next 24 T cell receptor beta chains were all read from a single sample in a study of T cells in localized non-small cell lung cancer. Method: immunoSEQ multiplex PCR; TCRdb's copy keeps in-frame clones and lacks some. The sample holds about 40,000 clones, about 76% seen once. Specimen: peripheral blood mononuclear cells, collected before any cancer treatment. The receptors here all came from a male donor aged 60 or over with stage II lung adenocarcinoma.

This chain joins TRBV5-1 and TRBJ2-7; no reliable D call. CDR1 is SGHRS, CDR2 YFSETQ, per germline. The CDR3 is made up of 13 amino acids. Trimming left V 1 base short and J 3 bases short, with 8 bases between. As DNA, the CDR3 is TGCGCCAGCAGCTTGAGGATGGACTACGAGCAGTACTTC. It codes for CASSLRMDYEQYF.

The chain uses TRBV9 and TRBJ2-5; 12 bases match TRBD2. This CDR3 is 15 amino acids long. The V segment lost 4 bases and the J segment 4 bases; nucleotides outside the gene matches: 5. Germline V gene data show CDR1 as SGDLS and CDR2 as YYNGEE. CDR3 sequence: CASSPRLAGVETQYF. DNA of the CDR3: TGTGCCAGCAGCCCCCGACTAGCGGGAGTAGAGACCCAGTACTTC.

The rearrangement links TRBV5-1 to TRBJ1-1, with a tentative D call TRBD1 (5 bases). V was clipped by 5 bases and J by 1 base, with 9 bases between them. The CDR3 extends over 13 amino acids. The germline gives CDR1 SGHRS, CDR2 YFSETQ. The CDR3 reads CASRWDGNTEAFF. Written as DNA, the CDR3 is TGCGCCAGCAGGTGGGACGGGAACACTGAAGCTTTCTTT.

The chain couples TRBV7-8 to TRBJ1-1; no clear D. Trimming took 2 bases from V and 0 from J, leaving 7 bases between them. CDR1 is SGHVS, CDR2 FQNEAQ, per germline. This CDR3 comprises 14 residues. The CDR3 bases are TGTGCCAGCAGCTTAACGGGAGTGAACACTGAAGCTTTCTTT. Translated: CASSLTGVNTEAFF.

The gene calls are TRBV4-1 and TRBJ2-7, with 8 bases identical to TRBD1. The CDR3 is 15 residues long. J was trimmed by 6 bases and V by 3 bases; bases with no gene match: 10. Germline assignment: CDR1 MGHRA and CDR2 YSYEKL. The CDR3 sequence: CASSQWTGSDSEQYF. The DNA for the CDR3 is TGCGCCAGCAGCCAGTGGACAGGGTCCGATAGCGAGCAGTACTTC.

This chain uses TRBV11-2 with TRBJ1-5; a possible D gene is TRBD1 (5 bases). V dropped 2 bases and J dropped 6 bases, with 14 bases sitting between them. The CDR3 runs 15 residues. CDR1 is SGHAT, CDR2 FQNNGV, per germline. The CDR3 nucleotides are TGTGCCAGCAGCTTAAACGGCGTCGGGGGTCAGCCCCAGCATTTT. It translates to CASSLNGVGGQPQHF.

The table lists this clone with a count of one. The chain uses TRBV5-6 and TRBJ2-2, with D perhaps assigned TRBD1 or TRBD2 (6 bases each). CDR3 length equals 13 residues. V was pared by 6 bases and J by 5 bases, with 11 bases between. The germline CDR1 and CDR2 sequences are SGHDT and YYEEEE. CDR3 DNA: TGTGCCAGCACCCTAGGGGGGACCGGGGAGCTGTTTTTT. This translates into CASTLGGTGELFF.

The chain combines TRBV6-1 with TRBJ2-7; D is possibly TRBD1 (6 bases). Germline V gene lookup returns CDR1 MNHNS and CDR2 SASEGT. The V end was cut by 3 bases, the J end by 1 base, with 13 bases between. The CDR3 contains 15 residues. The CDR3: CASSDRGKGSYEQYF. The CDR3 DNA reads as TGTGCCAGCAGTGACAGGGGAAAAGGTTCCTACGAGCAGTACTTC.

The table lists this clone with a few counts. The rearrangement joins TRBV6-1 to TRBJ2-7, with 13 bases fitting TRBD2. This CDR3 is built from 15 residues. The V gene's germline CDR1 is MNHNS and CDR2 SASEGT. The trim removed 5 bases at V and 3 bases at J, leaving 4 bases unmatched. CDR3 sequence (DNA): TGTGCCAGCAGTCGGACTAGCGGGAGTCTCTACGAGCAGTACTTC. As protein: CASSRTSGSLYEQYF.

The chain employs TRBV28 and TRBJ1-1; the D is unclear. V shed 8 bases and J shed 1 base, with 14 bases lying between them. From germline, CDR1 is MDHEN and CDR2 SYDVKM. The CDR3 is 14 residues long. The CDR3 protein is CASALGEANTEAFF. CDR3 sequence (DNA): TGTGCCAGCGCCCTCGGGGAGGCGAACACTGAAGCTTTCTTT.

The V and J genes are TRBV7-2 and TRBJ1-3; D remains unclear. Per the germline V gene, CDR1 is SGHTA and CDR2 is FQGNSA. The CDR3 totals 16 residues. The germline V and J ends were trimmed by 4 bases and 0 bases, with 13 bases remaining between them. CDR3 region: CASSYHPEGSGNTIYF. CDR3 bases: TGTGCCAGCAGCTACCATCCGGAAGGCTCTGGAAACACCATATATTTT.

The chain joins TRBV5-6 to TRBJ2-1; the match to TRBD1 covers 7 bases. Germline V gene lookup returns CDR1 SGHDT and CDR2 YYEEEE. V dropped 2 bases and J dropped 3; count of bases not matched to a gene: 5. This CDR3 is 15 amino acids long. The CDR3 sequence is CASSLGTVLYNEQFF. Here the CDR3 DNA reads TGTGCCAGCAGCTTAGGGACAGTACTCTACAATGAGCAGTTCTTC. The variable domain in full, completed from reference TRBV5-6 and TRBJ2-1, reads DAGVTQSPTHLIKTRGQQVTLRCSPKSGHDTVSWYQQALGQGPQFIFQYYEEEERQRGNFPDRFSGHQFPNYSSELNVNALLLGDSALYLCASSLGTVLYNEQFFGPGTRLTVL.

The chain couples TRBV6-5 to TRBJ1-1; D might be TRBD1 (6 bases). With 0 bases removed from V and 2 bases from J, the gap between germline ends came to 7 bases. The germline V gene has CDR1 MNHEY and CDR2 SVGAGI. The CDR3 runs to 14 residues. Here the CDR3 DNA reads TGTGCCAGCAGTTACTCGACAGGCAACACTGAAGCTTTCTTT. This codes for CASSYSTGNTEAFF.

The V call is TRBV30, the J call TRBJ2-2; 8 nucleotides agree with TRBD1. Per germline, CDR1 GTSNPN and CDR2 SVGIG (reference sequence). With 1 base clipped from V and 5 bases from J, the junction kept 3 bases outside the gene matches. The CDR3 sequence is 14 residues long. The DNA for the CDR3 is TGTGCCTGGAGTGAGACAGGGGTGACCGGGGAGCTGTTTTTT. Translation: CAWSETGVTGELFF.

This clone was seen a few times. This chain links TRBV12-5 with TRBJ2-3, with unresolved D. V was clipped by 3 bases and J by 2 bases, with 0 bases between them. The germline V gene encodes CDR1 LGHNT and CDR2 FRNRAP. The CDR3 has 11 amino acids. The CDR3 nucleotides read TGTGCTAGTGGTTTCACAGATACGCAGTATTTT. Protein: CASGFTDTQYF.

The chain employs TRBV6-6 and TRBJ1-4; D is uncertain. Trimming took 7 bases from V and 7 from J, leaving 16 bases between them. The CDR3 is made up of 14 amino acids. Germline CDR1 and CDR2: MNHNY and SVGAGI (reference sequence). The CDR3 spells CASIPRAGSEKLFF. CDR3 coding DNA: TGTGCCAGCATTCCTAGGGCAGGTAGTGAAAAACTGTTTTTT.

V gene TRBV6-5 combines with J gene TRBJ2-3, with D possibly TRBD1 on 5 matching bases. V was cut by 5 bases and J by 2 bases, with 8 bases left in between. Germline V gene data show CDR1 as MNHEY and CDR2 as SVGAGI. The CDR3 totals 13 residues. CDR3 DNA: TGTGCCAGCAGTAGGGGATACACAGATACGCAGTATTTT. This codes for CASSRGYTDTQYF.

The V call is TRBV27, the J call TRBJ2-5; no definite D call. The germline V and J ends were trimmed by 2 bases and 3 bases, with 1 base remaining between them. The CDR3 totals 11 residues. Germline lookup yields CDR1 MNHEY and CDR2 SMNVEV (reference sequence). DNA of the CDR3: TGTGCCAGCAGTTTAAAAGAGACCCAGTACTTC. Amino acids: CASSLKETQYF.

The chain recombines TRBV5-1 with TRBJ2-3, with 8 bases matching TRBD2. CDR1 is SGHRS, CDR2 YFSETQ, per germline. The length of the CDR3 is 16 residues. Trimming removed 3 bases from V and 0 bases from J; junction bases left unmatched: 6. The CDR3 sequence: CASSSLAGSSTDTQYF. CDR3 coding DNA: TGCGCCAGCAGCTCCCTAGCGGGTTCTAGCACAGATACGCAGTATTTT.

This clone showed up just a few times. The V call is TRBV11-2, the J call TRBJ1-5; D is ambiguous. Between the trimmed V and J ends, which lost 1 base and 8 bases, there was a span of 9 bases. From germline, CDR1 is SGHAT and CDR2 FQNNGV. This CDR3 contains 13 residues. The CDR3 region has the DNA TGTGCCAGCAGCTTAGGGGAGAAGGAGCCCCAGCATTTT. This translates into CASSLGEKEPQHF.

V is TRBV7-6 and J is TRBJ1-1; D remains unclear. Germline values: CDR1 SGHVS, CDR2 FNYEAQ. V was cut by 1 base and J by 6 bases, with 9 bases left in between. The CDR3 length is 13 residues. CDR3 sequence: CASSLVGSSEAFF. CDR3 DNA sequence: TGTGCCAGCAGCTTAGTAGGGAGTTCTGAAGCTTTCTTT.

This CDR3 is CASSLKPDTEAFF. The CDR3 region has the DNA TGTGCCAGCAGCCTAAAGCCGGACACTGAAGCTTTCTTT. The rearrangement joins TRBV7-2 to TRBJ1-1; D gene unclear. The V end lost 5 bases, the J end lost 3 bases, and 10 bases lay between the germline ends. The CDR3 spans 13 residues. CDR1 SGHTA and CDR2 FQGNSA come from the germline V gene. The full variable domain, with the rest looked up from reference TRBV7-2 and TRBJ1-1, is GAGVSQSPSNKVTEKGKDVELRCDPISGHTALYWYRQSLGQGLEFLIYFQGNSAPDKSGLPSDRFSAERTGGSVSTLTIQRTQQEDSAVYLCASSLKPDTEAFFGQGTRLTVV.

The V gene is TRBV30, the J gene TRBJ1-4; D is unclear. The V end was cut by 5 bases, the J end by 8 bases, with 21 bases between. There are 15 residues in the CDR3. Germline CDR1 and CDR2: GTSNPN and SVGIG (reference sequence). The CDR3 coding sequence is TGTGCCTGGTTTGACTCAACGTTGAATCCGGAAAAACTGTTTTTT. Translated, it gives CAWFDSTLNPEKLFF.

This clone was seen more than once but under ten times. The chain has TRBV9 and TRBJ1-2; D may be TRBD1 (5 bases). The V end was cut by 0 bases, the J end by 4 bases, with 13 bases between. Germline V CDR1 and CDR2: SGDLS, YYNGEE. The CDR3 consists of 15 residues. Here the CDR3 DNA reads TGTGCCAGCAGCGTAGGGAGCCAGGGCACCTATGGCTACACCTTC. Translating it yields CASSVGSQGTYGYTF.